The rows below give T cell receptor beta chains drawn from one sample of a study of PD-L1 blockade in urothelial cancer. TCRdb's table, derived via immunoSEQ multiplex PCR, lists solely in-frame clones and lacks some. The sample lists over 45,000 clones; 86% were seen once. The sequences come from PBMCs, collected around atezolizumab (anti-PD-L1) treatment. The source of these receptors is a man in his sixties with urothelial cancer. Both conserved end residues are part of each CDR3. The D gene is left open where the match is weak. Rows may omit the clone size; those that give it use once, few, many or a size class.

TRBJ2-7 | - | 13 | TRBV10-2 | - | CASSEEGPGEQYF | TGCGCCAGCAGTGAGGAGGGCCCGGGCGAGCAGTACTTC
TRBJ2-1 | - | 15 | TRBV29-1 | TRBD2 | CSVQGTSAMSNEQFF | TGCAGCGTACAAGGGACTAGCGCTATGTCCAATGAGCAGTTCTTC
TRBJ2-7 | - | 12 | TRBV30 | - | CAWREGTYEQYF | TGTGCCTGGAGGGAGGGAACCTACGAGCAGTACTTC
TRBJ1-1 | - | 17 | TRBV5-1 | - | CASSLAAGAQVNTEAFF | TGCGCCAGCAGCCTGGCCGCAGGGGCACAAGTGAACACTGAAGCTTTCTTT
TRBJ1-4 | - | 15 | TRBV9 | - | CASSDRGSTNEKLFF | TGTGCCAGCAGCGATAGGGGGTCAACTAATGAAAAACTGTTTTTT
TRBJ2-2 | - | 14 | TRBV2 | - | CASRALGDTGELFF | TGTGCCAGCAGGGCCCTCGGGGACACCGGGGAGCTGTTTTTT
TRBJ1-2 | - | 12 | TRBV2 | - | CASSELGDGYTF | TGTGCCAGCAGTGAGCTAGGGGATGGCTACACCTTC
TRBJ1-1 | - | 14 | TRBV6-1 | TRBD1 | CASSEFGLTGGTFF | TGTGCCAGCAGTGAATTCGGGCTGACAGGGGGCACTTTCTTT
TRBJ1-6 | few | 15 | TRBV5-1 | - | CASSLGRGRDSPLHF | TGCGCCAGCAGCTTGGGCAGGGGCAGGGATTCACCCCTCCACTTT
TRBJ2-7 | once | 13 | TRBV6-5 | TRBD1 | CASSRGQDYEQYF | TGTGCCAGCAGCCGGGGACAGGACTACGAGCAGTACTTC
TRBJ1-1 | - | 13 | TRBV6-5 | TRBD1 | CASSSEQGAEAFF | TGTGCCAGCAGTTCCGAACAGGGGGCTGAAGCTTTCTTT
TRBJ1-2 | few | 15 | TRBV5-1 | TRBD1 | CASSLEGGPNYGYTF | TGCGCCAGCAGCTTGGAAGGGGGCCCTAACTATGGCTACACCTTC
TRBJ1-2 | once | 16 | TRBV30 | TRBD1 | CAWSALGAGQGVGYTF | TGTGCCTGGAGTGCCTTGGGAGCGGGACAGGGGGTTGGCTACACCTTC
TRBJ1-2 | - | 15 | TRBV19 | TRBD1 | CASSIQTGVNYGYTF | TGTGCCAGTAGTATACAAACAGGGGTTAACTATGGCTACACCTTC
TRBJ2-7 | once | 15 | TRBV12-5 | TRBD2 | CASGDGLAGSYEQYF | TGTGCTAGTGGTGATGGACTAGCGGGCTCCTACGAGCAGTACTTC
TRBJ1-2 | - | 15 | TRBV7-2 | - | CASSDPGTLRRSYTF | TGTGCCAGCAGCGATCCCGGGACTCTACGGCGGAGCTACACCTTC
TRBJ2-2 | - | 16 | TRBV6-6 | TRBD2 | CASSYSGLGPTGELFF | TGTGCCAGCAGTTACTCGGGACTAGGACCCACCGGGGAGCTGTTTTTT
TRBJ2-2 | - | 17 | TRBV7-6 | TRBD2 | CASSLAVLAEMGRELFF | TGTGCCAGCAGCTTAGCGGTACTAGCGGAGATGGGTCGGGAGCTGTTTTTT
TRBJ2-1 | - | 12 | TRBV29-1 | TRBD2 | CSSLGLANEQFF | TGCAGCTCTCTCGGACTAGCCAATGAGCAGTTCTTC
TRBJ2-7 | - | 14 | TRBV5-5 | - | CASSFEVKVDEQYF | TGTGCCAGCAGCTTCGAGGTCAAGGTCGACGAGCAGTACTTC
TRBJ1-1 | - | 13 | TRBV5-1 | - | CASSFGDKERAFF | TGCGCCAGCAGCTTTGGTGACAAGGAACGGGCTTTCTTT
TRBJ1-6 | - | 14 | TRBV14 | - | CASSHSGTNSPLHF | TGTGCCAGCAGCCATTCCGGGACAAATTCACCCCTCCACTTT